This is a list of T cell receptor beta chains from one sample in a study of blood T cell repertoires in COVID-19. Clones were read by immunoSEQ multiplex PCR, and TCRdb kept only the in-frame ones, dropping some. The table has under 200,000 clones, roughly nine tenths seen once. The source material was peripheral blood. The origin of the receptors is a man aged 50 to 59 with acute or convalescent COVID-19. The CDR3 runs from the conserved cysteine through the conserved F or W. The D gene is left open where the match is weak. Size tells how often a clone was seen (once, few, many) or the class of an expanded clone, and some rows leave it out.

V	J	size	length	D	DNA	CDR3
TRBV5-1	TRBJ2-2	NA	16	TRBD1	TGCGCCAGCAGCTTGGGAGGGGGCCGGGACACCGGGGAGCTGTTTTTT	CASSLGGGRDTGELFF
TRBV11-2	TRBJ1-3	few	16	NA	TGTGCCAGCAGCCATCCAGGTTCAACCTCTGGAAACACCATATATTTT	CASSHPGSTSGNTIYF
TRBV7-2	TRBJ2-1	NA	18	TRBD2	TGTGCCAGCAGCTTAGTGACGCGGCTAGCGGACTTATACAATGAGCAGTTCTTC	CASSLVTRLADLYNEQFF
TRBV7-9	TRBJ1-6	NA	17	NA	TGTGCCAGCAGCTTGAACAGTGGAAGCTCCTATAATTCACCCCTCCACTTT	CASSLNSGSSYNSPLHF
TRBV27	TRBJ2-7	few	13	NA	TGTGCCAGCAGCCCAGCAGGGTCCTACGAGCAGTACTTC	CASSPAGSYEQYF
TRBV4-2	TRBJ2-1	NA	16	TRBD2	TGTGCCAGCAGCCTGGCGCAAAAAGCGGGAGAGTATGAGCAGTTCTTC	CASSLAQKAGEYEQFF
TRBV18	TRBJ2-5	NA	13	NA	TGTGCCAGCTCACAACAGGTTCAAGAGACCCAGTACTTC	CASSQQVQETQYF
TRBV25-1	TRBJ1-2	NA	15	TRBD1	TGTGCCAGCAGTGGTCAGGGGGCCGCGCAGTATGGCTACACCTTC	CASSGQGAAQYGYTF
TRBV4-3	TRBJ1-2	NA	15	NA	TGCGCCAGCAGCCAAGTGGCAGGGATCCGATCTGGCTACACCTTC	CASSQVAGIRSGYTF
TRBV5-6	TRBJ1-6	NA	15	TRBD1	TGTGCCAGCAGCTCTGACAGGGATATTAATTCACCCCTCCACTTT	CASSSDRDINSPLHF
TRBV15	TRBJ1-2	NA	15	TRBD1	TGTGCCACCAGCACAAACAGACAGGGACCCTATGGCTACACCTTC	CATSTNRQGPYGYTF
TRBV7-9	TRBJ2-1	NA	18	TRBD2	TGTGCCAGCAGCTTGCAGGCGGGGAGGGGAAGCTCCTACAATGAGCAGTTCTTC	CASSLQAGRGSSYNEQFF
TRBV5-1	TRBJ1-2	NA	15	TRBD1	TGCGCCAGCAGCTTGGGGGAACAGGGGCTTGATGGCTACACCTTC	CASSLGEQGLDGYTF
TRBV18	TRBJ2-1	NA	14	TRBD2	TGTGCCAGCTCCCCGGGACTAGAGACCCCTGAGCAGTTCTTC	CASSPGLETPEQFF
TRBV29-1	TRBJ1-4	NA	14	TRBD1	TGCAGCGTCAGAGGACAGGCAACTAATGAAAAACTGTTTTTT	CSVRGQATNEKLFF
TRBV28	TRBJ1-5	NA	15	NA	TGTGCCAGCAGTTTATACAGGGCCAGCAATCAGCCCCAGCATTTT	CASSLYRASNQPQHF
TRBV28	TRBJ1-1	NA	14	TRBD1	TGTGCCAGCAGTACAGGGGGTTGGGACACTGAAGCTTTCTTT	CASSTGGWDTEAFF
TRBV27	TRBJ1-4	NA	15	TRBD1	TGTGCCAGCAGTTTATTTGGGGACAGAAATGAAAAACTGTTTTTT	CASSLFGDRNEKLFF
TRBV6-5	TRBJ2-6	few	14	NA	TGTGCCAGCTCCAGATTCTCTGGGGCCAACGTCCTGACTTTC	CASSRFSGANVLTF
TRBV19	TRBJ1-1	NA	13	NA	TGTGCCACCATCAACAGGGTGAACACTGAAGCTTTCTTT	CATINRVNTEAFF
TRBV9	TRBJ1-1	NA	14	NA	TGTGCCAGCAGCGTGCGGGGGCTTAGGACTGAAGCTTTCTTT	CASSVRGLRTEAFF
TRBV15	TRBJ2-1	NA	15	TRBD1	TGTGCCACCAGCAGCCACAGGGGGTCTTTCAATGAGCAGTTCTTC	CATSSHRGSFNEQFF
TRBV5-4	TRBJ1-6	NA	14	TRBD1	TGTGCCAGCAGCGGGGACAGAATGATTTCACCCCTCCACTTT	CASSGDRMISPLHF
TRBV15	TRBJ2-2	NA	15	TRBD1	TGTGCCACCAGCAGAAGGACAGGGGGCCCCGGGGAGCTGTTTTTT	CATSRRTGGPGELFF
TRBV27	TRBJ2-1	NA	12	NA	TGTGCCAGCAGTAGTAGCCTTGATGAGCAGTTCTTC	CASSSSLDEQFF
TRBV5-1	TRBJ2-5	NA	13	NA	TGCGCCAGCAGCCCCATTGTAGAGGAGACCCAGTACTTC	CASSPIVEETQYF
TRBV5-1	TRBJ2-3	once	16	TRBD1	TGCGCCAGCAGCTCCCGGGGACAGGGGGGCACAGATACGCAGTATTTT	CASSSRGQGGTDTQYF
TRBV27	TRBJ1-6	few	15	TRBD1	TGTGCCAGCAGTCCCTGGACAGGGGGGAATTCACCCCTCCACTTT	CASSPWTGGNSPLHF
TRBV7-8	TRBJ1-1	NA	13	NA	TGTGCCAGCAGCACAGGGTTGAGCACTGAAGCTTTCTTT	CASSTGLSTEAFF
TRBV27	TRBJ2-1	NA	14	TRBD2	TGTGCCAGCAGTTTAACGAGCGGGACCAATGAGCAGTTCTTC	CASSLTSGTNEQFF
TRBV4-1	TRBJ1-5	NA	15	NA	TGCGCCAGCAGCCCGACTCTCACATACAATCAGCCCCAGCATTTT	CASSPTLTYNQPQHF
TRBV7-9	TRBJ2-2	NA	17	TRBD2	TGTGCCAGCAGCTTAGCGCTGGCGGGGGTGGTCACCGGGGAGCTGTTTTTT	CASSLALAGVVTGELFF
TRBV5-1	TRBJ2-7	NA	17	TRBD2	TGCGCCAGCAGGCCCCGACTAGCGGGGAACGCCGCGTACGAGCAGTACTTC	CASRPRLAGNAAYEQYF
TRBV6-1	TRBJ1-2	NA	17	NA	TGTGCCAGCAGTGAAGAGGACCTCCCCAAGGGAGGGTATGGCTACACCTTC	CASSEEDLPKGGYGYTF
TRBV6-5	TRBJ1-6	few	15	TRBD1	TGTGCCAGCACCCCGACAGGGGCCTATAATTCACCCCTCCACTTT	CASTPTGAYNSPLHF
TRBV7-2	TRBJ1-2	few	17	TRBD1	TGTGCCAGCAGCTTAAGGGGACAGGGGGTGGTAAACTATGGCTACACCTTC	CASSLRGQGVVNYGYTF
TRBV5-6	TRBJ1-6	NA	15	TRBD1	TGTGCCAGCAGCTCATGGGACAGAGCAAATTCACCCCTCCACTTT	CASSSWDRANSPLHF
TRBV7-2	TRBJ2-3	NA	14	TRBD2	TGTGCCAGCAGCCAAGCGGGGGGGACAGATACGCAGTATTTT	CASSQAGGTDTQYF
TRBV20-1	TRBJ2-7	NA	12	NA	TGCAGTGCTAGTGGGGCCTTGTACGAGCAGTACTTC	CSASGALYEQYF
TRBV7-9	TRBJ2-3	NA	15	NA	TGTGCCAGCAGCTCAACAGCCAGGGAAACAGATACGCAGTATTTT	CASSSTARETDTQYF
TRBV4-3	TRBJ1-1	NA	14	NA	TGCGCCAGCAGCCAAGGGGGCGCAAGCACTGAAGCTTTCTTT	CASSQGGASTEAFF
TRBV5-6	TRBJ2-3	NA	13	NA	TGTGCCGGCTCGTTACAGCGGACAGATACGCAGTATTTT	CAGSLQRTDTQYF
TRBV30	TRBJ1-6	NA	13	NA	TGTGCCTGGAGCCAAAATTATAATTCACCCCTCCACTTT	CAWSQNYNSPLHF
TRBV19	TRBJ2-1	NA	17	TRBD1	TGTGCCAGTAGTATAGACTTAGACAGGGGCTCCTACAATGAGCAGTTCTTC	CASSIDLDRGSYNEQFF
TRBV6-1	TRBJ1-2	NA	17	TRBD1	TGTGCCAGCAGTGACCCCGGACAGGGGGCGTCGTACTATGGCTACACCTTC	CASSDPGQGASYYGYTF
TRBV7-6	TRBJ1-1	once	15	TRBD1	TGTGCCAGCAGCTTACGGACAGGGGAGGAAACTGAAGCTTTCTTT	CASSLRTGEETEAFF
TRBV18	TRBJ1-3	NA	15	NA	TGTGCCAGCTCACCACAGCCAGGCTCTGGAAACACCATATATTTT	CASSPQPGSGNTIYF
TRBV6-5	TRBJ2-2	NA	15	NA	TGTGCCAGCAGTTACTCGGGCAGGTTTACCGGGGAGCTGTTTTTT	CASSYSGRFTGELFF
TRBV6-5	TRBJ1-5	NA	15	TRBD1	TGTGCCAGCAGTCCGCAGGGGGTCGACAATCAGCCCCAGCATTTT	CASSPQGVDNQPQHF
TRBV27	TRBJ2-3	NA	11	NA	TGTGCCAGCAGTTCGGTGGATACGCAGTATTTT	CASSSVDTQYF
TRBV19	TRBJ2-1	NA	17	NA	TGTGCCAGTAGTATATCGCCGGTAGGGAGCTCCTACAATGAGCAGTTCTTC	CASSISPVGSSYNEQFF
TRBV11-2	TRBJ2-2	NA	15	NA	TGTGCCAGCAGCCCCCGTAGTCTGAACACCGGGGAGCTGTTTTTT	CASSPRSLNTGELFF
TRBV28	TRBJ2-1	NA	18	NA	TGTGCCAGCAGTCCACCTCGCCCGTCTCGGAGGTCCTACAATGAGCAGTTCTTC	CASSPPRPSRRSYNEQFF
TRBV18	TRBJ1-5	NA	14	NA	TGTGCCAGCTCACCAGACGAGGGAGTTCAGCCCCAGCATTTT	CASSPDEGVQPQHF
TRBV4-1	TRBJ2-7	NA	16	TRBD1	TGCGCCAGCAGCCACTCCGGGACAGGGGGTTCGTACGAGCAGTACTTC	CASSHSGTGGSYEQYF